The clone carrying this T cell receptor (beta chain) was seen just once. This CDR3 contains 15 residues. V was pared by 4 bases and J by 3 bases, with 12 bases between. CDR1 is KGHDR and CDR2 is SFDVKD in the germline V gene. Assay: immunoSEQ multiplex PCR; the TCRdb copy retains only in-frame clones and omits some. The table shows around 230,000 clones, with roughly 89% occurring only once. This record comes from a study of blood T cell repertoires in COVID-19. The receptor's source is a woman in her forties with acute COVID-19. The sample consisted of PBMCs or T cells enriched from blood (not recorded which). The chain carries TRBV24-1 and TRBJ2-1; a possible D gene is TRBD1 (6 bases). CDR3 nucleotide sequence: TGTGCCACCAGTGAGGCAGGGGTTCACTACAATGAGCAGTTCTTC. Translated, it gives CATSEAGVHYNEQFF.